A selection of T cell receptor beta chains follows, all from one sample in a study of cytomegalovirus exposure and HLA in healthy donors. TCRdb's table, derived via immunoSEQ multiplex PCR, lists solely in-frame clones and lacks some. The table lists 150,000 to 200,000 clones, 65% to 80% of them singletons. The sample consisted of PBMCs. These receptor sequences come from a female donor in good health and CMV-seronegative. The CDR3 runs from the conserved cysteine through the conserved F or W. The D gene is left open where the match is weak. Not all rows give a size; the values are once, few, many and, for expanded clones, a class.

j_call: TRBJ1-2; v_call: TRBV9; d_call: TRBD1; clone_size: NA; cdr3_nt: TGTGCCAGCAGCGTAGGGGACAGGGCCTATGGCTACACCTTC; cdr3_aa: CASSVGDRAYGYTF
j_call: TRBJ2-3; v_call: TRBV19; d_call: TRBD2; clone_size: NA; cdr3_nt: TGTGCCAGTAGTATTAACCTAGCGGCCCGACGTTATACGCAGTATTTT; cdr3_aa: CASSINLAARRYTQYF
j_call: TRBJ2-1; v_call: TRBV11-2; d_call: NA; clone_size: NA; cdr3_nt: TGTGCCAGCAGCCACATTTCCAATGAGCAGTTCTTC; cdr3_aa: CASSHISNEQFF
j_call: TRBJ2-2; v_call: TRBV19; d_call: NA; clone_size: NA; cdr3_nt: TGTGCCAGTAGTATAGCAGAGAACACCGGGGAGCTGTTTTTT; cdr3_aa: CASSIAENTGELFF
j_call: TRBJ1-5; v_call: TRBV2; d_call: NA; clone_size: medium-sized; cdr3_nt: TGTGCCAGCAGTGTGACAGCGAACAATCAGCCCCAGCATTTT; cdr3_aa: CASSVTANNQPQHF
j_call: TRBJ1-4; v_call: TRBV25-1; d_call: NA; clone_size: few; cdr3_nt: TGTGCCAGCAGTGTACAGATTACAACTAATGAAAAACTGTTTTTT; cdr3_aa: CASSVQITTNEKLFF
j_call: TRBJ2-1; v_call: TRBV5-1; d_call: TRBD1; clone_size: NA; cdr3_nt: TGCGCCAGCAGCGCGGGACAGGACCACAATGAGCAGTTCTTC; cdr3_aa: CASSAGQDHNEQFF
j_call: TRBJ2-5; v_call: TRBV4-2; d_call: TRBD2; clone_size: NA; cdr3_nt: TGTGCCAGCAGCCAAGAGGTAGCGGGGGCCATCCAAGAGACCCAGTACTTC; cdr3_aa: CASSQEVAGAIQETQYF
j_call: TRBJ1-2; v_call: TRBV30; d_call: NA; clone_size: NA; cdr3_nt: TGTGCCTGGAGTGCTGACAGTGTAGGCTATGGCTACACCTTC; cdr3_aa: CAWSADSVGYGYTF
j_call: TRBJ1-3; v_call: TRBV2; d_call: NA; clone_size: NA; cdr3_nt: TGTGCCAGCAGCGCTAACCCAGGGAAATCAGGAAACACCATATATTTT; cdr3_aa: CASSANPGKSGNTIYF
j_call: TRBJ2-7; v_call: TRBV7-9; d_call: NA; clone_size: NA; cdr3_nt: TGTGCCAGCAGCTTACAGGGAGAGCAGTACTTC; cdr3_aa: CASSLQGEQYF
j_call: TRBJ2-3; v_call: TRBV6-1; d_call: TRBD1; clone_size: NA; cdr3_nt: TGTGCCACGACGGACAGGGGACGCACAGATACGCAGTATTTT; cdr3_aa: CATTDRGRTDTQYF
j_call: TRBJ1-5; v_call: TRBV19; d_call: TRBD1; clone_size: NA; cdr3_nt: TGTGCCAGTAGTAGTTCAGGGGGCCTCAATCAGCCCCAGCATTTT; cdr3_aa: CASSSSGGLNQPQHF
j_call: TRBJ1-6; v_call: TRBV9; d_call: NA; clone_size: NA; cdr3_nt: TGTGCCAGCAGCAACAGGGTGGACAATTCGCCCCTCCACTTT; cdr3_aa: CASSNRVDNSPLHF
j_call: TRBJ2-3; v_call: TRBV6-1; d_call: NA; clone_size: NA; cdr3_nt: TGTGCCAGCAGCCGGGTTGGGGCTAGCACAGATACGCAGTATTTT; cdr3_aa: CASSRVGASTDTQYF
j_call: TRBJ1-2; v_call: TRBV7-2; d_call: TRBD1; clone_size: NA; cdr3_nt: TGTGCCAGCAGCTTAGCACCAGGGGGCGGCTACACCTTC; cdr3_aa: CASSLAPGGGYTF
j_call: TRBJ2-2; v_call: TRBV27; d_call: NA; clone_size: NA; cdr3_nt: TGTGCCAGCAGTTTCCGCGGGACAGAGAACACCGGGGAGCTGTTTTTT; cdr3_aa: CASSFRGTENTGELFF
j_call: TRBJ2-5; v_call: TRBV5-1; d_call: TRBD2; clone_size: once; cdr3_nt: TGCGCCAGCAGCCAAATACCCCTAGCGGTCCAAGAGACCCAGTACTTC; cdr3_aa: CASSQIPLAVQETQYF
j_call: TRBJ1-2; v_call: TRBV5-4; d_call: NA; clone_size: few; cdr3_nt: TGTGCCAGCAGCCATGGGGGGAATAACTATGGCTACACCTTC; cdr3_aa: CASSHGGNNYGYTF
j_call: TRBJ2-7; v_call: TRBV2; d_call: TRBD2; clone_size: once; cdr3_nt: TGTGCCAGCAGACGGACTAGCGGGGGGGTCTACGAGCAGTACTTC; cdr3_aa: CASRRTSGGVYEQYF
j_call: TRBJ2-1; v_call: TRBV5-4; d_call: NA; clone_size: NA; cdr3_nt: TGTGCCAGCAGCTTGGCAGGCCTGCTTGGTGAGCAGTTCTTC; cdr3_aa: CASSLAGLLGEQFF
j_call: TRBJ1-6; v_call: TRBV6-5; d_call: NA; clone_size: once; cdr3_nt: TGTGCCAGCAGTTACGTACAGGGTATCCCCTATTCACCCCTCCACTTT; cdr3_aa: CASSYVQGIPYSPLHF
j_call: TRBJ2-5; v_call: TRBV5-4; d_call: NA; clone_size: NA; cdr3_nt: TGTGCCAGCAGCCCGGGGATAGATCAAGAGACCCAGTACTTC; cdr3_aa: CASSPGIDQETQYF
j_call: TRBJ1-1; v_call: TRBV27; d_call: TRBD1; clone_size: NA; cdr3_nt: TGTGCCAGCAGTTTCAGCCACAGGGGTGAAGCTTTCTTT; cdr3_aa: CASSFSHRGEAFF
j_call: TRBJ2-5; v_call: TRBV9; d_call: TRBD2; clone_size: NA; cdr3_nt: TGTGCCAGCAGCGTAGGGACTAGCGGGGGTGGGACCCAGTACTTC; cdr3_aa: CASSVGTSGGGTQYF
j_call: TRBJ2-7; v_call: TRBV7-9; d_call: TRBD1; clone_size: NA; cdr3_nt: TGTGCCAGCAGCACCATTACCGGGACAGTGTCGTACGAGCAGTACTTC; cdr3_aa: CASSTITGTVSYEQYF
j_call: TRBJ2-3; v_call: TRBV7-9; d_call: NA; clone_size: NA; cdr3_nt: TGTGCCAGCAGCTCAAGCCCAGATACGCAGTATTTT; cdr3_aa: CASSSSPDTQYF
j_call: TRBJ2-1; v_call: TRBV2; d_call: NA; clone_size: NA; cdr3_nt: TGTGCCAGCAGACAGGACTACAATGAGCAGTTCTTC; cdr3_aa: CASRQDYNEQFF
j_call: TRBJ2-7; v_call: TRBV5-1; d_call: NA; clone_size: once; cdr3_nt: TGCGCCAGCAGCTTGGGCAGTCTCTACGAGCAGTACTTC; cdr3_aa: CASSLGSLYEQYF
j_call: TRBJ1-4; v_call: TRBV5-1; d_call: NA; clone_size: once; cdr3_nt: TGCGCCAGCAGCTTGGATATTCCGGTGTTAGCAACTAATGAAAAACTGTTTTTT; cdr3_aa: CASSLDIPVLATNEKLFF
j_call: TRBJ1-6; v_call: TRBV19; d_call: NA; clone_size: NA; cdr3_nt: TGTGCCACCCTGACACAGAGCTCCTATAATTCACCCCTCCACTTT; cdr3_aa: CATLTQSSYNSPLHF
j_call: TRBJ2-7; v_call: TRBV28; d_call: TRBD1; clone_size: NA; cdr3_nt: TGTGCCAGCAGCCGACCGGGACAGGGGGCCGAGCAGTACTTC; cdr3_aa: CASSRPGQGAEQYF
j_call: TRBJ2-1; v_call: TRBV6-5; d_call: TRBD1; clone_size: once; cdr3_nt: TGTGCCAGCAGCTACAGGGGCCAAGAGCAGTTCTTC; cdr3_aa: CASSYRGQEQFF
j_call: TRBJ1-2; v_call: TRBV19; d_call: TRBD1; clone_size: NA; cdr3_nt: TGTGCCAGTAGTATACGGCAGGGGGCAATCAACTATGGCTACACCTTC; cdr3_aa: CASSIRQGAINYGYTF
j_call: TRBJ2-7; v_call: TRBV4-2; d_call: TRBD1; clone_size: NA; cdr3_nt: TGTGCCAGCAGCCAACCGGGACAGGGGATTTACGAGCAGTACTTC; cdr3_aa: CASSQPGQGIYEQYF
j_call: TRBJ2-5; v_call: TRBV30; d_call: NA; clone_size: NA; cdr3_nt: TGTGCCTGGAGTCCCACCGGGTGGGGGGAGCAGTACTTC; cdr3_aa: CAWSPTGWGEQYF
j_call: TRBJ1-2; v_call: TRBV5-7; d_call: NA; clone_size: NA; cdr3_nt: TGTGCCAGCAGCCACGACTCGGAAGGCCACCTTCCCCCCTACTATGGCTACACCTTC; cdr3_aa: CASSHDSEGHLPPYYGYTF
j_call: TRBJ1-1; v_call: TRBV7-9; d_call: NA; clone_size: NA; cdr3_nt: TGTGCCAGCAGCTCCCTTAGAACAGGACATATGAACACTGAAGCTTTCTTT; cdr3_aa: CASSSLRTGHMNTEAFF
j_call: TRBJ1-1; v_call: TRBV9; d_call: NA; clone_size: NA; cdr3_nt: TGTGCCAGCAGCGACCAGGGGATGAACACTGAAGCTTTCTTT; cdr3_aa: CASSDQGMNTEAFF
j_call: TRBJ2-7; v_call: TRBV27; d_call: NA; clone_size: NA; cdr3_nt: TGTGCCAGCAGTTTATCCAGGGGCGGCTACGAGCAGTACTTC; cdr3_aa: CASSLSRGGYEQYF
j_call: TRBJ1-2; v_call: TRBV30; d_call: NA; clone_size: NA; cdr3_nt: TGTGCCTGGACCACCGGGAACTATGGCTACACCTTC; cdr3_aa: CAWTTGNYGYTF
j_call: TRBJ2-2; v_call: TRBV7-3; d_call: TRBD1; clone_size: NA; cdr3_nt: TGTGCCAGCAGAAGGACAGGGAACACCGGGGAGCTGTTTTTT; cdr3_aa: CASRRTGNTGELFF
j_call: TRBJ1-1; v_call: TRBV5-1; d_call: NA; clone_size: NA; cdr3_nt: TGCGCCAGCAGCGATCAGGGTCGGGGGGACACTGAAGCTTTCTTT; cdr3_aa: CASSDQGRGDTEAFF
j_call: TRBJ1-1; v_call: TRBV30; d_call: NA; clone_size: few; cdr3_nt: TGTGCCTGGAGTGTTCAGTTGAACACTGAAGCTTTCTTT; cdr3_aa: CAWSVQLNTEAFF
j_call: TRBJ2-7; v_call: TRBV30; d_call: NA; clone_size: NA; cdr3_nt: TGTGCCTGGAGTCCCGGACTATACTACGAGCAGTACTTC; cdr3_aa: CAWSPGLYYEQYF
j_call: TRBJ1-3; v_call: TRBV2; d_call: NA; clone_size: NA; cdr3_nt: TGTGCCAGCAGCTCTGGGGGCTTGGGAAACACCATATATTTT; cdr3_aa: CASSSGGLGNTIYF
j_call: TRBJ1-1; v_call: TRBV15; d_call: NA; clone_size: few; cdr3_nt: TGTGCCACCTGGAACGGGGGTTGGGACACTGAAGCTTTCTTT; cdr3_aa: CATWNGGWDTEAFF
j_call: TRBJ1-2; v_call: TRBV30; d_call: TRBD1; clone_size: NA; cdr3_nt: TGTGCCTGGAGAAAACAGCAGGGGGACTATGGCTACACCTTC; cdr3_aa: CAWRKQQGDYGYTF
j_call: TRBJ1-2; v_call: TRBV5-6; d_call: TRBD1; clone_size: NA; cdr3_nt: TGTGCCAGCAGCCAGGGGAGGACAGGAGACACCTTC; cdr3_aa: CASSQGRTGDTF